Shown below are 4 T cell receptor beta chains from a single sample sequenced in a study of cytomegalovirus exposure and HLA in healthy donors. The PCR contained 60 Vbeta and 13 Jbeta primers. Clones were sequenced by immunoSEQ multiplex PCR, and TCRdb holds only the in-frame ones, with some missing. Of 90,000 to 120,000 clones listed, over 9% are singletons. The material sequenced was PBMCs. The receptors here all came from a man in his forties in good health and CMV-seropositive.

The rearrangement joins TRBV19 to TRBJ2-4, with a weak D call TRBD1 (5 bases). V was cut by 8 bases and J by 5 bases, with 22 bases left in between. The CDR3 is made up of 16 amino acids. CDR1 is LNHDA and CDR2 is SQIVND in the germline V gene (reference sequence). The CDR3 DNA reads TGTGCCAGTGCTTTTGGTTCAGGGATAATCCAAAACATTCAGTACTTC. It specifies CASAFGSGIIQNIQYF.

The table lists this clone with a few counts. The CDR3 reads CASRPGQVYGYTF. DNA of the CDR3: TGTGCCAGCAGACCGGGACAGGTATATGGCTACACCTTC. The rearrangement links TRBV5-5 to TRBJ1-2; 8 positions agree with TRBD1. The V and J ends lost 5 bases and 5 bases, in that order; junction bases with no gene match: 5. The CDR3 has 13 residues. Germline V gene lookup returns CDR1 SGHKS and CDR2 YYEKEE (reference sequence).

This clone was counted between two and nine times. The J gene is TRBJ2-1, the V gene TRBV15; D is ambiguous. The V and J ends lost 0 bases and 8 bases respectively, with 14 bases between them. The germline V gene encodes CDR1 LNHNV and CDR2 YYDKDF (reference sequence). This CDR3 is built from 15 residues. CDR3 sequence reads: CATSRESNSVYEQFF. The CDR3 region has the DNA TGTGCCACCAGCAGAGAGTCCAATAGTGTCTATGAGCAGTTCTTC.

Only a few counts were recorded for this clone. The same CDR3 can be traced to other DNA sequences in this sample. The rearrangement links TRBV29-1 to TRBJ1-2; D not resolved. The CDR3 is made up of 15 amino acids. Germline V gene lookup returns CDR1 SQVTM and CDR2 ANQGSEA. Trimming took 4 bases from V and 7 from J, leaving 22 bases between them. The CDR3 here is CSVAQRGSGAGGYTF. CDR3 in DNA: TGCAGCGTTGCCCAACGAGGGTCCGGAGCAGGTGGCTACACCTTC.